The clone carrying this T cell receptor (beta chain) was recorded at least ten times. Its antigen is not known. This record comes from a study of T-cell reconstitution after alpha-beta-depleted transplantation in children. Points from the study as a whole: Roughly two months post-transplant, alpha-beta T cells reportedly originated from several hundred graft clones that had expanded. T cells produced anew were the main source of T-cell counts and diversity one year after transplant.

This sample's TCRbeta library carried unique molecular identifier barcodes. A single record per CDR3 protein comes from TCRdb applying MiXCR to the PCR reads. In the table there are about 830,000 distinct CDR3 sequences, roughly 16% of which are singletons. The CDR3 is 13 residues long. Germline V lookup: CDR1 SQVTM, CDR2 ANQGSEA. V lost 7 bases and J lost 3, with 15 bases in between. The material sequenced was PBMCs, mostly from graft donor cells, taken 360 days after TCRalphabeta/CD19-depleted stem cell transplant. The chain links TRBV29-1 to TRBJ2-5; possibly TRBD2 for D (5 bases). The source of this sequence is a male patient between 10 and 17 years old who had a stem cell transplant for acute lymphoblastic leukemia, so the T cells may come from the graft donor. The CDR3 DNA reads as TGCAGCGAGACGGAACCCGGGAAAGAGACCCAGTACTTC. This codes for CSETEPGKETQYF.